The sequence of this T cell receptor (beta chain) was determined in a study of T-cell reconstitution after alpha-beta-depleted transplantation in children. Preparing the TCRbeta library involved the use of unique molecular identifiers. TCRdb reprocessed the PCR reads with MiXCR, giving one entry per CDR3 protein. The sample comprises about 120,000 distinct CDR3 sequences, approximately 10% of which are singletons, and nearly 35% rests with the top ten. This clonotype was detected ten times or more. CDR3 length: 18 residues. Germline V gene data show CDR1 as SGHAT and CDR2 as FQNNGV. V lost 5 bases to trimming and J lost 0 bases, with 23 bases between them.

The specimen comprised PBMCs, sampled before TCRalphabeta/CD19-depleted stem cell transplant. The chain couples TRBV11-2 to TRBJ2-7; no clear D gene. This TCR was recovered from a boy aged 2 to 10 with acute lymphoblastic leukemia, due to receive a stem cell transplant. The CDR3 nucleotides read TGTGCCAGCAGCCTAATAAACCGCCCTAAGAACACCTCCTACGAGCAGTACTTC. As protein: CASSLINRPKNTSYEQYF.